This T cell receptor (beta chain) is drawn from a study of vaccination effects on CD4 cells after COVID-19. Study summary: Expansion of antigen-specific CD4+ T cells with viral peptide pools was carried out by the ViraFEST assay before sequencing. Vaccination of participants consisted of two doses of either the BNT162b2 or mRNA-1273 vaccine. After around 2.2 million PBMC were placed in each well, they were cultured with around 10 IU/ml IL-2 and approximately 10 ug/ml peptides.

Once cultured for approximately ten days, the cells underwent separation to obtain CD4+ T cells. Trimming took 2 bases from V and 5 from J, leaving 13 bases between them. The germline CDR1 and CDR2 sequences are MNHNY and SVGAGI (reference sequence). The CDR3 runs 16 residues. The protocol was immunoSEQ multiplex PCR, while the TCRdb copy is restricted to in-frame clones and leaves out a portion. The data contain approximately 47,000 clones, about 80% of them singletons. The study's findings and limits: Clones of infection and vaccine origin contracted markedly late after vaccination.

Notes on this clone: The target antigen is unknown.

The TCR comes from a human donor who had a prior SARS-CoV-2 infection. The material sequenced was CD4+ T cells from PBMCs cultured without peptide, taken before COVID-19 vaccination. This rearrangement joins TRBV6-6 to TRBJ1-6; no clear D. Written as DNA, the CDR3 is TGTGCCAGCAGTTACACTAGGCCAGAAGATAATTCACCCCTCCACTTT. Protein: CASSYTRPEDNSPLHF.